This T cell receptor beta chain is from a study of radiotherapy plus CTLA-4 blockade in lung cancer. Study-level background: 15% to 20% of patients responded objectively, and around 31% achieved disease control. Whole-study findings and limits: TCR clones originating in tumors grew in number in blood after radiotherapy plus ipilimumab.

V shed 5 bases and J 0 bases; nucleotides not matched to a gene: 8. CDR3 length equals 17 residues. Germline V gene data show CDR1 as SNHLY and CDR2 as FYNNEI. Libraries were prepared by immunoSEQ multiplex PCR; TCRdb keeps only in-frame clonotypes and omits some of them. This sample has more than 90,000 clones, with roughly four fifths found just once. To note about this clone: The antigen remains undetermined.

The sequencing used peripheral blood, collected from a patient treated with radiotherapy plus ipilimumab. This receptor was obtained from a human donor with non-small cell lung cancer that progressed on radiotherapy plus ipilimumab. Some clones in this sample may be carry-over from other donors' samples. This chain links TRBV2 with TRBJ2-2, with 8 bases matching TRBD1. This CDR3 is CASSNPPGQANTGELFF. The CDR3 DNA reads as TGTGCCAGCAGTAACCCGCCGGGACAGGCGAACACCGGGGAGCTGTTTTTT.